This T cell receptor (beta chain) was identified during a study of T cell repertoires in cytomegalovirus infection. Study-level background: Matching HLA type and CMV infection were both indicated by public TCR beta signatures.

CDR1 SGHNT and CDR2 YENEEA come from the germline V gene. The CDR3 length is 15 residues. Trimming left V 5 bases short and J 0 bases short, with 12 bases between. TCRdb used MiXCR to reprocess the reads, holding one entry per CDR3 protein. Of 80,000 or so distinct CDR3 sequences detected, more than 20% appear once; the ten largest clones hold about 50%. This clonotype was counted between two and nine times. Its matching antigen is unknown. The chain joins TRBV11-3 to TRBJ2-3; a possible D gene is TRBD1 (5 bases). This TCR came from a human donor in good health (CMV status not recorded). Some clones in this sample may be carry-over from other donors' samples. The sample in question was CD8+ T cells from cultured PBMCs, obtained from culture after CMV antigen stimulation. CDR3 nucleotides: TGTGCCAGCAGCCCCAGGGTCACTAGCACAGATACGCAGTATTTT. Encoded protein: CASSPRVTSTDTQYF.